Listed below are T cell receptor beta chains from one sample, sequenced in a study of shared T cell receptors in the human thymus. Libraries were prepared by immunoSEQ multiplex PCR; TCRdb keeps only in-frame clonotypes and omits some of them. This table holds 640,000 or so clones, roughly 86% found once. The same sample was also studied in work on human thymus T cells.

What was sequenced was thymocytes. The source is a boy in the first two years of life with a congenital heart defect. Each CDR3 is given with its conserved first and last residue. A D gene is named only where the DNA matches it firmly. Clone size, where shown, is once, few, many, or a class for clones that have expanded.

V gene	clone size	J gene	D gene	CDR3 protein	CDR3 DNA
TRBV5-1	.	TRBJ2-5	.	CASSPQESGEQGETQYF	TGCGCCAGCAGCCCGCAGGAATCGGGGGAACAAGGAGAGACCCAGTACTTC
TRBV14	.	TRBJ2-7	.	CASSGRGHEQYF	TGTGCCAGCAGCGGCAGGGGACACGAGCAGTACTTC
TRBV5-6	.	TRBJ1-5	TRBD1	CASSSGQHQPQHF	TGTGCCAGCAGCTCGGGACAGCATCAGCCCCAGCATTTT
TRBV11-2	.	TRBJ2-7	TRBD2	CASVSGRSVDEQYF	TGTGCCAGCGTCAGCGGGAGGTCGGTTGATGAGCAGTACTTC
TRBV5-1	.	TRBJ2-7	TRBD1	CASSPYRTGPPYEQYF	TGCGCCAGCAGCCCCTATAGGACAGGGCCCCCCTACGAGCAGTACTTC
TRBV7-2	.	TRBJ1-6	.	CASSPASGYNSPLHF	TGTGCCAGCAGCCCTGCCTCAGGGTATAATTCACCCCTCCACTTT
TRBV15	.	TRBJ1-5	.	CATSSTGTNQPQHF	TGTGCCACCAGCAGTACAGGAACCAATCAGCCCCAGCATTTT
TRBV10-2	.	TRBJ2-2	TRBD1	CASSESPGGRGELFF	TGCGCCAGCAGTGAGTCACCAGGGGGCCGGGGGGAGCTGTTTTTT
TRBV6-6	.	TRBJ2-2	.	CASRTGLNIGELFF	TGTGCCAGCCGTACAGGGTTGAACATCGGGGAGCTGTTTTTT
TRBV7-2	few	TRBJ2-1	TRBD1	CASSLQGQGNNEQFF	TGTGCCAGCAGCTTACAAGGACAGGGTAACAATGAGCAGTTCTTC
TRBV10-3	.	TRBJ1-2	.	CAISDTGGDGYTF	TGTGCCATCAGTGATACTGGGGGCGATGGCTACACCTTC
TRBV5-1	.	TRBJ1-2	.	CASSLAKGSILYGYTF	TGCGCCAGCAGCTTGGCCAAGGGGTCTATACTCTATGGCTACACCTTC
TRBV27	.	TRBJ1-5	.	CASRNTVYSNQPQHF	TGTGCCAGCAGGAACACAGTCTATAGCAATCAGCCCCAGCATTTT
TRBV5-1	.	TRBJ1-6	.	CASSCGSYNSPLHF	TGCGCCAGCAGCTGCGGATCCTATAATTCACCCCTCCACTTT
TRBV23-1	.	TRBJ1-5	TRBD1	CASSQKGADQPQHF	TGCGCCAGCAGTCAAAAGGGGGCCGATCAGCCCCAGCATTTT
TRBV7-2	once	TRBJ1-2	TRBD1	CASSQTGQGDGYTF	TGTGCCAGCAGCCAGACCGGACAGGGGGACGGCTACACCTTC
TRBV28	.	TRBJ1-4	.	CASSPQPDKGGKLFF	TGTGCCAGCAGTCCTCAACCCGACAAGGGAGGAAAACTGTTTTTT
TRBV4-3	.	TRBJ1-1	.	CASSQDLASWNTEAFF	TGCGCCAGCAGCCAAGATTTGGCCTCTTGGAACACTGAAGCTTTCTTT
TRBV4-3	.	TRBJ1-2	.	CASSLLRGGRNGYTF	TGCGCCAGCAGCCTCCTCAGGGGAGGGAGGAATGGCTACACCTTC
TRBV7-3	.	TRBJ1-2	TRBD1	CASSLRARTGGYYGYTF	TGTGCCAGCAGCTTAAGGGCCCGGACAGGGGGTTACTATGGCTACACCTTC
TRBV15	once	TRBJ1-5	.	CATSGGGQPQHF	TGTGCCACCAGCGGGGGAGGGCAGCCCCAGCATTTT
TRBV7-9	.	TRBJ2-3	.	CASSLKGWSTSTDTQYF	TGTGCCAGCAGCTTAAAGGGGTGGAGTACTAGCACAGATACGCAGTATTTT